This T cell receptor (beta chain) was documented in a study of blood T cell repertoires in COVID-19. Looking at the study overall: Some COVID-19 samples were acute and others convalescent; all came from the United States, Italy and Spain. T cells, B-cell-depleted T cells, or PBMCs supplied cDNA or gDNA.

As handled by the study authors: Estimation of nucleated cell counts was performed using reference gene primer amplification. This table comes from immunoSEQ multiplex PCR, and its TCRdb copy is limited to in-frame clones, with some not included. V and J calls and clone size are copied from that table; D and trimming were computed from the DNA. The sample lists some 130,000 clones; 86% were seen once. The CDR3 sequence is 12 residues long. V lost 3 bases, J lost 11 bases, and 13 bases lay in between. Germline-derived CDR1 and CDR2 are SEHNR and FQNEAQ (reference sequence). This receptor was identified in a woman aged 45-65 years who had recovered from COVID-19. Sequencing was carried out using peripheral blood. The genes are TRBV7-9 and TRBJ1-1; D might be TRBD1 (5 bases). The CDR3 DNA reads as TGTGCCAGCAGCTTTCAGGGCCCCCGCGCTTTCTTT. It specifies CASSFQGPRAFF.